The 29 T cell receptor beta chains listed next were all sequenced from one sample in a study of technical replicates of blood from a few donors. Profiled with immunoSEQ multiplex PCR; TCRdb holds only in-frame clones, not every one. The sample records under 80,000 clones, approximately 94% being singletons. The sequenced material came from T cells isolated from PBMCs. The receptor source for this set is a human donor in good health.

The CDR3 sequence: CASRDWVHRGGGSIGYTF. In nucleotides, the CDR3 is TGTGCCAGCAGGGACTGGGTCCACCGCGGGGGAGGGAGCATCGGCTACACCTTC. The chain employs TRBV28 and TRBJ1-2; perhaps TRBD1 as D (5 bases). The germline V gene has CDR1 MDHEN and CDR2 SYDVKM. Trimming took 6 bases from V and 8 from J, leaving 31 bases between them. This CDR3 spans 18 amino acids.

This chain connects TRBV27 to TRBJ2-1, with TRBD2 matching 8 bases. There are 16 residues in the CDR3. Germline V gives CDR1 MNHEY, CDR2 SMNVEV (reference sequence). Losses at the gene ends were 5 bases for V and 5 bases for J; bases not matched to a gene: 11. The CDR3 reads CASSLVREGINNEQFF. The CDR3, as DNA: TGTGCCAGCAGTCTTGTACGGGAGGGAATTAACAATGAGCAGTTCTTC.

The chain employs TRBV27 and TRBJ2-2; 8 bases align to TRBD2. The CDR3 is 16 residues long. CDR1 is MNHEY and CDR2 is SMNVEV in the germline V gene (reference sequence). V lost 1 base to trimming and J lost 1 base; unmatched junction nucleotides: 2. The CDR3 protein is CASSLWLAGNTGELFF. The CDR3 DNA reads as TGTGCCAGCAGTTTATGGCTAGCGGGGAACACCGGGGAGCTGTTTTTT.

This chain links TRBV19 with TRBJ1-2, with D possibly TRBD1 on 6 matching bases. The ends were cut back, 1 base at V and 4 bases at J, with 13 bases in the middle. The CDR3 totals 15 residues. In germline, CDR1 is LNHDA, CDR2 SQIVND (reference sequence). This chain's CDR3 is CASSIGGKQGYGYTF. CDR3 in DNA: TGTGCCAGTAGTATAGGGGGAAAACAGGGCTATGGCTACACCTTC.

CDR3 loop: CASSQGVRGGHTEAFF. The CDR3, as DNA: TGTGCCAGCAGTCAGGGGGTCAGAGGGGGTCACACTGAAGCTTTCTTT. V is TRBV28 and J is TRBJ1-1; TRBD1 aligns across 7 bases. The length of the CDR3 is 16 residues. CDR1 is MDHEN and CDR2 is SYDVKM in the germline V gene. V lost 5 bases and J lost 3; bases outside the gene matches: 12.

The CDR3 sequence is CASSPEGAPYNEQFF. CDR3 sequence (DNA): TGTGCCAGCAGCCCCGAGGGGGCCCCGTACAATGAGCAGTTCTTC. The J gene is TRBJ2-1, the V gene TRBV6-4, with 7 bases aligning to TRBD1. The length of the CDR3 is 15 residues. Losses at the gene ends were 6 bases for V and 4 bases for J; bases not matched to a gene: 9. Germline V gives CDR1 MRHNA, CDR2 SNTAGT.

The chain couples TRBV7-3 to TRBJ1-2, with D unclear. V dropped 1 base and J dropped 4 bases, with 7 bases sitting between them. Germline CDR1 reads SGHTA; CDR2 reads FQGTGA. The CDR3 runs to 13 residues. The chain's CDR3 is CASSLNPSYGYTF. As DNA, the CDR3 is TGTGCCAGCAGCTTAAACCCCAGCTATGGCTACACCTTC.

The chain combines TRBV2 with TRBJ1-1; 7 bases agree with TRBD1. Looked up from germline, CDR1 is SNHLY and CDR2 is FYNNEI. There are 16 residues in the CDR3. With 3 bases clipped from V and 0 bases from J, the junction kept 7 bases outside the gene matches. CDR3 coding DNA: TGTGCCAGCAGTGAGGACCCGACAGGGCTGAACACTGAAGCTTTCTTT. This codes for CASSEDPTGLNTEAFF.

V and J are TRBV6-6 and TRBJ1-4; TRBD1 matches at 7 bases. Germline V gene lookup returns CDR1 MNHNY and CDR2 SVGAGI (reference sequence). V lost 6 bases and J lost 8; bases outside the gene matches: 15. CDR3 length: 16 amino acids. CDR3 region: CASSNHDRALDEKLFF. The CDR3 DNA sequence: TGTGCCAGCAGCAACCATGACAGGGCCCTCGACGAAAAACTGTTTTTT.

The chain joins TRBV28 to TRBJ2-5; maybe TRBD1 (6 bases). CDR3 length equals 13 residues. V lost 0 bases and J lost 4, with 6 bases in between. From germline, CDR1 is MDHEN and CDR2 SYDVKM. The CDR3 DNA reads TGTGCCAGCAGTTTATGGGGGGCAGAGACCCAGTACTTC. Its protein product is CASSLWGAETQYF.

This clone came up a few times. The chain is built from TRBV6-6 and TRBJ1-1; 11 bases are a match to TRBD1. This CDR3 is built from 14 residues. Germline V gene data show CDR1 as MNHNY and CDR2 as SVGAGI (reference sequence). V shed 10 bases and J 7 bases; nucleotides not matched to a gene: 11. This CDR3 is CATVRTGGVHEAFF. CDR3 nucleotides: TGTGCCACCGTCCGGACAGGGGGCGTTCATGAAGCTTTCTTT.

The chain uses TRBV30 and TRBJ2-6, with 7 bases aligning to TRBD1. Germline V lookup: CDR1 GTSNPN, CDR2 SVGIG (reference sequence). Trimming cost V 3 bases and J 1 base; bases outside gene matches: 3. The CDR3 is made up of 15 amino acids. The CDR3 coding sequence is TGTGCCTGGAGAGAACAGGGGTCTGGGGCCAACGTCCTGACTTTC. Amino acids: CAWREQGSGANVLTF.

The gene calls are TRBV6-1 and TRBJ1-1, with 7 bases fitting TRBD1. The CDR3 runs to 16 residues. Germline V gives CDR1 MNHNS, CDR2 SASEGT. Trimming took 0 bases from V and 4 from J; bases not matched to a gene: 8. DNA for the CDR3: TGTGCCAGCAGTGAAGCGGGTGGACAGGACTCCACTGAAGCTTTCTTT. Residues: CASSEAGGQDSTEAFF.

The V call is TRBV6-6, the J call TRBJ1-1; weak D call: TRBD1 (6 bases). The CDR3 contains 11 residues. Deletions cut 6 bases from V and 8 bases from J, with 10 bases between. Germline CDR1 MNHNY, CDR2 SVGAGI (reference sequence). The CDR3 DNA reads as TGTGCCAGCAGCCAGGGGTCGGAAGCTTTCTTT. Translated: CASSQGSEAFF.

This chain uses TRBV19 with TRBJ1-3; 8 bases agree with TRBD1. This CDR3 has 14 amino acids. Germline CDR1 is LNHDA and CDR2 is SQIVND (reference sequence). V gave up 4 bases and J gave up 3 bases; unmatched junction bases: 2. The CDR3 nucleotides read TGTGCCAGTAGTACCGGGACAGGTGGAAACACCATATATTTT. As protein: CASSTGTGGNTIYF.

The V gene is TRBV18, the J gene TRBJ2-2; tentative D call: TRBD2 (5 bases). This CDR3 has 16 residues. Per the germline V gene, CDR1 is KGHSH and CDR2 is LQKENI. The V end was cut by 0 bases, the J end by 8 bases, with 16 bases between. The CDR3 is CASSPPSAGFYGELFF. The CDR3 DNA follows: TGTGCCAGCTCACCACCTTCCGCGGGTTTTTATGGGGAGCTGTTTTTT.

The CDR3 loop is CASSLSTGSYEQYF. CDR3 coding DNA: TGTGCCAGCAGCTTATCGACAGGGTCCTACGAGCAGTACTTC. The chain joins TRBV7-8 to TRBJ2-7; 7 bases are shared with TRBD1. The ends lost 2 bases at V and 1 base at J; junction bases unmatched: 2. Germline loops: CDR1 SGHVS, CDR2 FQNEAQ. This CDR3 has 14 amino acids.

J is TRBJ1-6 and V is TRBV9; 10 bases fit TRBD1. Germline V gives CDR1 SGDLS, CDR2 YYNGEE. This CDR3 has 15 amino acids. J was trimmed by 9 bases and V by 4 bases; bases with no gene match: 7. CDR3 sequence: CASSSYGQGGSPLHF. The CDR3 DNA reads TGTGCCAGCAGCTCCTACGGACAGGGGGGTTCACCCCTCCACTTT. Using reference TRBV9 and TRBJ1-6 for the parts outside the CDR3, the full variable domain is DSGVTQTPKHLITATGQRVTLRCSPRSGDLSVYWYQQSLDQGLQFLIQYYNGEERAKGNILERFSAQQFPDLHSELNLSSLELGDSALYFCASSSYGQGGSPLHFGNGTRLTVT.

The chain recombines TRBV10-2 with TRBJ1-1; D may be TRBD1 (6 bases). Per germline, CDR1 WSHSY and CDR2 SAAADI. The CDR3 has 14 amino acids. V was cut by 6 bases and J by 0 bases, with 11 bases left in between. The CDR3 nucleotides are TGCGCCAGCAGCCCAGGGGATATGAACACTGAAGCTTTCTTT. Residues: CASSPGDMNTEAFF.

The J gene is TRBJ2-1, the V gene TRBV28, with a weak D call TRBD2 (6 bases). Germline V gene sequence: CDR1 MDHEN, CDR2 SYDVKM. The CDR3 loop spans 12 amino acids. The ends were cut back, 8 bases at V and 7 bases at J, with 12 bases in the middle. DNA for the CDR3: TGTGCCAGCGGTAGACTAGTTAATGAGCAGTTCTTC. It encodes CASGRLVNEQFF.

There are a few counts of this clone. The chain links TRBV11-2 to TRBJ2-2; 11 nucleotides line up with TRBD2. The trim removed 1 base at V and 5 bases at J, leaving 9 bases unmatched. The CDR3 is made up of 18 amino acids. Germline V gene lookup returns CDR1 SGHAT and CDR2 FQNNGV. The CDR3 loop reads CASSLAGTSGRATGELFF. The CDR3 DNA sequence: TGTGCCAGCAGCTTAGCGGGAACTAGCGGGAGAGCGACCGGGGAGCTGTTTTTT. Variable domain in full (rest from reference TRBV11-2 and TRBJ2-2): EAGVAQSPRYKIIEKRQSVAFWCNPISGHATLYWYQQILGQGPKLLIQFQNNGVVDDSQLPKDRFSAERLKGVDSTLKIQPAKLEDSAVYLCASSLAGTSGRATGELFFGEGSRLTVL.

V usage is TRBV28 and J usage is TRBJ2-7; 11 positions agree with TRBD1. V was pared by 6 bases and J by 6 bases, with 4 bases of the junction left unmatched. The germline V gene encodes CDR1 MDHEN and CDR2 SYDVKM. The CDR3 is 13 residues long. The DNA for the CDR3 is TGTGCCAGCAGGTCCGGGACAGGGGGCGAGCAGTACTTC. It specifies CASRSGTGGEQYF. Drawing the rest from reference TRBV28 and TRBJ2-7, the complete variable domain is DVKVTQSSRYLVKRTGEKVFLECVQDMDHENMFWYRQDPGLGLRLIYFSYDVKMKEKGDIPEGYSVSREKKERFSLILESASTNQTSMYLCASRSGTGGEQYFGPGTRLTVT.

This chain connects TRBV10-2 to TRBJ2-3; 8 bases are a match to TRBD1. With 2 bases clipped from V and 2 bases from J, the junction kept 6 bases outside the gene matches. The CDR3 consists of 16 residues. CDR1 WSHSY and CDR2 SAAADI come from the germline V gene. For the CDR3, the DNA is TGCGCCAGCAGTGAGCCACAGGGGGGCTTCACAGATACGCAGTATTTT. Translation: CASSEPQGGFTDTQYF.

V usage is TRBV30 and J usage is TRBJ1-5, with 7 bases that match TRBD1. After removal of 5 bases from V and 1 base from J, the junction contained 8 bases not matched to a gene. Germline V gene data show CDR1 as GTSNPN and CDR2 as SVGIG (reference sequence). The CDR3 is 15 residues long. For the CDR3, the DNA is TGTGCCTGGGGTAAACAGGGGTGGAGCAATCAGCCCCAGCATTTT. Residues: CAWGKQGWSNQPQHF.

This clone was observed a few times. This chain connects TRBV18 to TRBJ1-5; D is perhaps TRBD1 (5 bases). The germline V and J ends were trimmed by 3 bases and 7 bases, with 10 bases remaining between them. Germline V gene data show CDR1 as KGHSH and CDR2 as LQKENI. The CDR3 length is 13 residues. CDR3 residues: CASSPRREQPQHF. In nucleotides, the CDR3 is TGTGCCAGCTCACCTCGCAGGGAACAGCCCCAGCATTTT.

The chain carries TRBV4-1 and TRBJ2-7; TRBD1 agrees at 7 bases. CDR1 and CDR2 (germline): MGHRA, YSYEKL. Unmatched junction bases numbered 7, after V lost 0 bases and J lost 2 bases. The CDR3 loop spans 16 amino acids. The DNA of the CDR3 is TGCGCCAGCAGCCAAGAAGGGGGCCGCACACCCTACGAGCAGTACTTC. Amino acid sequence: CASSQEGGRTPYEQYF.

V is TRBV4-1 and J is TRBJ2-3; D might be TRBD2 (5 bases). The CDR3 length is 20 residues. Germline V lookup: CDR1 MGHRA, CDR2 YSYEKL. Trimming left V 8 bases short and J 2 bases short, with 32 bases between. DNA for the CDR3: TGCGCCAGCCAAGACAAACCTTTAGAGAGGGTTCGGTCGTCCACAGATACGCAGTATTTT. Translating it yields CASQDKPLERVRSSTDTQYF.

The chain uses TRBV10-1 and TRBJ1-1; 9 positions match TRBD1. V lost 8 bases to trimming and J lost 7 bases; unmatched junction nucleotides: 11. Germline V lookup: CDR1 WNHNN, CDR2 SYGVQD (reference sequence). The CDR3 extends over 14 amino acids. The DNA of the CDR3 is TGCGCCAGCTCCTATCGACAGGGGGGAATTGAAGCTTTCTTT. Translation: CASSYRQGGIEAFF.

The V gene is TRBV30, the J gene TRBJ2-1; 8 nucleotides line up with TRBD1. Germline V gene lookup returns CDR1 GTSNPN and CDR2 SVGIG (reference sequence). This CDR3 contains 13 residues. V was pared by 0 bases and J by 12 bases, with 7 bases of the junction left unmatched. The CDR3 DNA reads TGTGCCTGGAGTGTACAGTCGGGACAGGTGCAGTTCTTC. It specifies CAWSVQSGQVQFF.